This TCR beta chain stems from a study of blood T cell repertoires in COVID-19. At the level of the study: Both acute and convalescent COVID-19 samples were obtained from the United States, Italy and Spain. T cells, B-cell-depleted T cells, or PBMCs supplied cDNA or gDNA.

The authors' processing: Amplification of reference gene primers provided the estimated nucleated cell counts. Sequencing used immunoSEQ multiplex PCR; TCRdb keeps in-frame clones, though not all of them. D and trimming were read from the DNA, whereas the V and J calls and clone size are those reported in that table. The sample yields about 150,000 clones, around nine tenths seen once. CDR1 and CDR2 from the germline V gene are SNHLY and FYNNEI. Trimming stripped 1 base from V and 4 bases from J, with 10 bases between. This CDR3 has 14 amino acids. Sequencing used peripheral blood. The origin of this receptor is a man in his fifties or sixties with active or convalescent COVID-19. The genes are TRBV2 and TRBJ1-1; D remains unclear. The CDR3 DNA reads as TGTGCCAGCAGTGAAGAGGAGGGCATCACTGAAGCTTTCTTT. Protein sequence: CASSEEEGITEAFF.